This TCR beta chain derives from a study of cytomegalovirus exposure and HLA in healthy donors. Trimming took 4 bases from V and 2 from J, leaving 15 bases between them. This CDR3 region has 15 residues. The germline V gene encodes CDR1 MNHEY and CDR2 SMNVEV (reference sequence). PCR was performed using 60 Vbeta and 13 Jbeta primers. Produced via immunoSEQ multiplex PCR; TCRdb's table is partial and in-frame only. The table shows 150,000 to 200,000 clones, with 82% occurring only once. Sequencing was done on a sample of PBMCs. This rearrangement joins TRBV27 to TRBJ2-7; possible D gene TRBD2, 5 bases. The sequence was obtained from a man in his forties or fifties in good health and CMV-seronegative. CDR3 nucleotide sequence: TGTGCCAGCAGTTACCGGGCACTAGTCGCCTACGAGCAGTACTTC. As protein: CASSYRALVAYEQYF.